This T cell receptor beta chain is drawn from a study of T cell responses to AZD1222 COVID-19 vaccine. Only in-frame clones appear in the TCRdb table, and some are missing; sequencing was by immunoSEQ multiplex PCR. The table records roughly 150,000 clones, around 93% of them present only once. This clone was seen only a few times. The sequence derives from an adult in good health. Source: peripheral blood, taken on day 0 of AZD1222 vaccination.

As DNA, the CDR3 is TGTGCCAGCAGCGTACCTCGAGCGGGAGGGCACAATGAGCAGTTCTTC. Its protein is CASSVPRAGGHNEQFF. This rearrangement joins TRBV9 to TRBJ2-1; TRBD2 matches 10 bases. CDR1 is SGDLS and CDR2 is YYNGEE in the germline V gene. This CDR3 contains 16 residues. J gave up 5 bases and V 1 base, and 6 bases lay outside the gene matches.